The rows below give T cell receptor beta chains drawn from one sample of a study of STAT5B mutations in CD4+ large granular lymphocyte leukemia. TCRdb's table, derived via immunoSEQ multiplex PCR, lists solely in-frame clones and lacks some. Among roughly 48,000 clones listed, roughly 70% were seen once. Material for sequencing was CD4+ T cells from blood buffy coats. The receptor source for this set is a human donor in good health. The CDR3 runs from the conserved cysteine through the conserved F or W. A D gene is named only where the DNA matches it firmly. Clone sizes are given selectively: once, few, many, or a class where the clone is expanded.

j_gene: TRBJ2-3
v_gene: TRBV5-1
abundance: NA
d_gene: TRBD2
CDR3nt: TGCGCCAGCAGCTCTCGACTAGCGGGGGGCCCCACAGATACGCAGTATTTT
CDR3aa: CASSSRLAGGPTDTQYF

j_gene: TRBJ2-3
v_gene: TRBV18
abundance: NA
d_gene: NA
CDR3nt: TGTGCCAGCTCACCACCCAGGGGTTCAGATACGCAGTATTTT
CDR3aa: CASSPPRGSDTQYF

j_gene: TRBJ2-3
v_gene: TRBV29-1
abundance: NA
d_gene: TRBD1
CDR3nt: TGCAGCGTAGCAGGACAGGGCGGCACAGATACGCAGTATTTT
CDR3aa: CSVAGQGGTDTQYF

j_gene: TRBJ1-4
v_gene: TRBV10-1
abundance: NA
d_gene: NA
CDR3nt: TGCGCCAGCAGTGAGCGACGAGTGGTCGAAAAACTGTTTTTT
CDR3aa: CASSERRVVEKLFF

j_gene: TRBJ1-4
v_gene: TRBV27
abundance: NA
d_gene: TRBD1
CDR3nt: TGTGCCAGCCGAGCCTCAGGGGGCTCAGGTGAAAAACTGTTTTTT
CDR3aa: CASRASGGSGEKLFF

j_gene: TRBJ1-1
v_gene: TRBV7-2
abundance: NA
d_gene: NA
CDR3nt: TGTGCCAGCAGCTTAGGGCTCGCGGGGTTTGAAGCTTTCTTT
CDR3aa: CASSLGLAGFEAFF

j_gene: TRBJ1-4
v_gene: TRBV27
abundance: NA
d_gene: TRBD1
CDR3nt: TGTGCCAGCAAACGGCAGGGGGATGAAAAACTGTTTTTT
CDR3aa: CASKRQGDEKLFF

j_gene: TRBJ2-3
v_gene: TRBV25-1
abundance: NA
d_gene: NA
CDR3nt: TGTGCCAGCAGCAGGGGGAGGGATACGCAGTATTTT
CDR3aa: CASSRGRDTQYF

j_gene: TRBJ2-7
v_gene: TRBV19
abundance: NA
d_gene: TRBD1
CDR3nt: TGTGCCAGTAGTGAGGGACAGTTCTCCTACGAGCAGTACTTC
CDR3aa: CASSEGQFSYEQYF

j_gene: TRBJ2-5
v_gene: TRBV28
abundance: NA
d_gene: TRBD2
CDR3nt: TGTGCCAGCAGTTTATATACCCGCGGGGGGGCAGGTGAGACCCAGTACTTC
CDR3aa: CASSLYTRGGAGETQYF

j_gene: TRBJ1-2
v_gene: TRBV5-1
abundance: NA
d_gene: TRBD1
CDR3nt: TGCGCCAGCAGCTTGGGGACAGGGGGGGAAGGCTACACCTTC
CDR3aa: CASSLGTGGEGYTF

j_gene: TRBJ1-2
v_gene: TRBV11-3
abundance: NA
d_gene: NA
CDR3nt: TGTGCCAGCAGCCCCGGGCAGGGCTATGGCTACACCTTC
CDR3aa: CASSPGQGYGYTF

j_gene: TRBJ1-2
v_gene: TRBV5-1
abundance: NA
d_gene: TRBD1
CDR3nt: TGCGCCAGCAGCTCCGGGACAGGGTCAAACTATGGCTACACCTTC
CDR3aa: CASSSGTGSNYGYTF

j_gene: TRBJ1-6
v_gene: TRBV18
abundance: NA
d_gene: NA
CDR3nt: TGTGCCAGCTCACCATTCGGGGAAGGAAATAATTCACCCCTCCACTTT
CDR3aa: CASSPFGEGNNSPLHF

j_gene: TRBJ1-1
v_gene: TRBV5-1
abundance: NA
d_gene: NA
CDR3nt: TGCGCCAGCAGCTTGGGGACCTTGATCACTGAAGCTTTCTTT
CDR3aa: CASSLGTLITEAFF

j_gene: TRBJ2-2
v_gene: TRBV28
abundance: few
d_gene: TRBD2
CDR3nt: TGTGCCAGCAGTGGTTGGGGGGGCGGGGAGCTGTTTTTT
CDR3aa: CASSGWGGGELFF

j_gene: TRBJ2-2
v_gene: TRBV5-1
abundance: once
d_gene: NA
CDR3nt: TGCGCCAGCGTCGCCTCGGACACCGGGGAGCTGTTTTTT
CDR3aa: CASVASDTGELFF

j_gene: TRBJ1-5
v_gene: TRBV6-6
abundance: NA
d_gene: NA
CDR3nt: TGTGCCAGCAGTCCCCAGGGAGGGCTGGATCAGCCCCAGCATTTT
CDR3aa: CASSPQGGLDQPQHF

j_gene: TRBJ1-4
v_gene: TRBV19
abundance: few
d_gene: NA
CDR3nt: TGTGCCAGTAGTATCGGGCAACACCTAGGGGCTGTGTTTTTT
CDR3aa: CASSIGQHLGAVFF

j_gene: TRBJ2-5
v_gene: TRBV2
abundance: NA
d_gene: TRBD2
CDR3nt: TGTGCCAGCAGCTTGCCGGGACTAGCGTCGGAGACCCAGTACTTC
CDR3aa: CASSLPGLASETQYF

j_gene: TRBJ2-7
v_gene: TRBV6-6
abundance: NA
d_gene: NA
CDR3nt: TGTGCCAGCAGCCCAGGGGTCTACGAGCAGTACTTC
CDR3aa: CASSPGVYEQYF

j_gene: TRBJ2-1
v_gene: TRBV6-5
abundance: once
d_gene: TRBD1
CDR3nt: TGTGCCAGCAGGGGGACAGGGGTTTACAATGAGCAGTTCTTC
CDR3aa: CASRGTGVYNEQFF

j_gene: TRBJ1-2
v_gene: TRBV6-1
abundance: NA
d_gene: TRBD1
CDR3nt: TGTGCCACCACGACAGGGGACGGCTATGGCTACACCTTC
CDR3aa: CATTTGDGYGYTF

j_gene: TRBJ2-3
v_gene: TRBV27
abundance: few
d_gene: NA
CDR3nt: TGTGCCAGCACACTAGTTGGCACAGATACGCAGTATTTT
CDR3aa: CASTLVGTDTQYF

j_gene: TRBJ2-5
v_gene: TRBV5-1
abundance: NA
d_gene: NA
CDR3nt: TGCGCCAGCAGCTTGAACCCGAGGCAAGAGACCCAGTACTTC
CDR3aa: CASSLNPRQETQYF

j_gene: TRBJ2-5
v_gene: TRBV14
abundance: NA
d_gene: NA
CDR3nt: TGTGCCAGCAGCCAACAGGTCCAAGAGACCCAGTACTTC
CDR3aa: CASSQQVQETQYF

j_gene: TRBJ2-5
v_gene: TRBV7-9
abundance: NA
d_gene: TRBD2
CDR3nt: TGTGCCAGCAGCTTAGATCCGGGACTAGGAGAGACCCAGTACTTC
CDR3aa: CASSLDPGLGETQYF

j_gene: TRBJ1-1
v_gene: TRBV7-9
abundance: NA
d_gene: TRBD1
CDR3nt: TGTGCCAGCAGCTTATCCAGGGGGAATACTGAAGCTTTCTTT
CDR3aa: CASSLSRGNTEAFF

j_gene: TRBJ2-1
v_gene: TRBV2
abundance: few
d_gene: NA
CDR3nt: TGTGCCAGCAGTGTGACTACAACTGAGCAGTTCTTC
CDR3aa: CASSVTTTEQFF

j_gene: TRBJ1-1
v_gene: TRBV13
abundance: few
d_gene: TRBD1
CDR3nt: TGTGCCAGCAGGCGAGGGGGCCTGAACACTGAAGCTTTCTTT
CDR3aa: CASRRGGLNTEAFF

j_gene: TRBJ2-5
v_gene: TRBV5-6
abundance: NA
d_gene: NA
CDR3nt: TGTGCCAGCAGCTCCGGAGAGACCCAGTACTTC
CDR3aa: CASSSGETQYF

j_gene: TRBJ1-4
v_gene: TRBV30
abundance: NA
d_gene: NA
CDR3nt: TGTGCCTGGAGTGTAGGAGGGACTAATGAAAAACTGTTTTTT
CDR3aa: CAWSVGGTNEKLFF

j_gene: TRBJ2-2
v_gene: TRBV7-9
abundance: NA
d_gene: TRBD1
CDR3nt: TGTGCCAGCAGCCCCCCGGGACAGGGAAATTCCGGGGAGCTGTTTTTT
CDR3aa: CASSPPGQGNSGELFF

j_gene: TRBJ2-5
v_gene: TRBV29-1
abundance: NA
d_gene: NA
CDR3nt: TGCAGCGTTAAGCCGACAGGACCGGAGACCCAGTACTTC
CDR3aa: CSVKPTGPETQYF

j_gene: TRBJ2-6
v_gene: TRBV5-4
abundance: NA
d_gene: NA
CDR3nt: TGTGCCAGCAGCCTAGGGGGGGCTGGGGCCAACGTCCTGACTTTC
CDR3aa: CASSLGGAGANVLTF

j_gene: TRBJ2-3
v_gene: TRBV11-1
abundance: NA
d_gene: TRBD1
CDR3nt: TGTGCCAGCAGCTTGAGGGACAGAGATCATACGCAGTATTTT
CDR3aa: CASSLRDRDHTQYF

j_gene: TRBJ1-6
v_gene: TRBV6-5
abundance: NA
d_gene: NA
CDR3nt: TGTGCCAGCAGTTACTCGACGGGGGCGAGATCACCCCTCCACTTT
CDR3aa: CASSYSTGARSPLHF

j_gene: TRBJ2-1
v_gene: TRBV5-1
abundance: NA
d_gene: TRBD2
CDR3nt: TGCGCCAGCAGCTTGGGGGCTGCGGGGGGCGGGGAGCAGTTCTTC
CDR3aa: CASSLGAAGGGEQFF

j_gene: TRBJ1-5
v_gene: TRBV7-6
abundance: few
d_gene: NA
CDR3nt: TGTGCCAGCAGCTTTAGCAGGAATCAGCCCCAGCATTTT
CDR3aa: CASSFSRNQPQHF

j_gene: TRBJ2-3
v_gene: TRBV7-2
abundance: NA
d_gene: NA
CDR3nt: TGTGCCAGCAGCTCCCCTCAGGTCGGGGGTACGCAGTATTTT
CDR3aa: CASSSPQVGGTQYF